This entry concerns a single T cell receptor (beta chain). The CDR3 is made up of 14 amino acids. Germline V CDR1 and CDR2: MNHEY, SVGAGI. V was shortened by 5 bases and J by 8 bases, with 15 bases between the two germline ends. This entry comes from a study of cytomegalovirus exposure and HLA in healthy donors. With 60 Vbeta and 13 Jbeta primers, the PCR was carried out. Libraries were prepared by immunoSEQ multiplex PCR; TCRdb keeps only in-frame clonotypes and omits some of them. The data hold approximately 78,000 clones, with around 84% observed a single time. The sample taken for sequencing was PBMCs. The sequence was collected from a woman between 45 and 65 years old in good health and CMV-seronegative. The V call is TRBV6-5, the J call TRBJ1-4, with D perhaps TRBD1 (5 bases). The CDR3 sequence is CASSPGRGREKLFF. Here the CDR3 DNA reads TGTGCCAGCAGTCCAGGGAGGGGAAGAGAAAAACTGTTTTTT.